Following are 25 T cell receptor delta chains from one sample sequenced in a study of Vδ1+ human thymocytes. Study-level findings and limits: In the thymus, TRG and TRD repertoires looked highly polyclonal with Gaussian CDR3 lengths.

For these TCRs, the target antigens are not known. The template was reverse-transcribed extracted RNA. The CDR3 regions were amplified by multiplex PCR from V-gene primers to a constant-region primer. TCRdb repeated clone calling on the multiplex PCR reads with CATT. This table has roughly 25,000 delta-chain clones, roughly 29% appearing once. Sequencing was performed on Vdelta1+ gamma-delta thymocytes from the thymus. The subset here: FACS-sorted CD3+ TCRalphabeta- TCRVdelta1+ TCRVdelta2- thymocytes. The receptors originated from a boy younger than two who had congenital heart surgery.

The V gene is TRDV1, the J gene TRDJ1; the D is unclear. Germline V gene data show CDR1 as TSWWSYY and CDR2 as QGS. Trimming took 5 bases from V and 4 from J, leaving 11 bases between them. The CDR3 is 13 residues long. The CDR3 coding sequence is TGTGCTCTTGGGAATGATTTCTTCGATAAACTCATCTTT. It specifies CALGNDFFDKLIF.

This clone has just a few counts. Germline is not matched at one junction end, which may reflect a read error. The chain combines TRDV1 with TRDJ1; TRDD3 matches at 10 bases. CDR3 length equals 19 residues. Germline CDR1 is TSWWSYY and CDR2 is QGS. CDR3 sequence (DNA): TGTGCTCTTGGGTCACTACGGGTACTGGGGGATCAGTACACCGATAGACTCATCTTT. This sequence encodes CALGSLRVLGDQYTDRLIF.

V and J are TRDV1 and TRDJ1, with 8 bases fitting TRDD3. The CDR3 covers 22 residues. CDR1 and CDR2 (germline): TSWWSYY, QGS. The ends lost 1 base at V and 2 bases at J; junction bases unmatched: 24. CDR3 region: CALGEQLQTYPGGATLTDKLIF. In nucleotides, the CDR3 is TGTGCTCTTGGGGAACAGCTCCAAACTTATCCTGGGGGAGCAACTCTTACCGATAAACTCATCTTT.

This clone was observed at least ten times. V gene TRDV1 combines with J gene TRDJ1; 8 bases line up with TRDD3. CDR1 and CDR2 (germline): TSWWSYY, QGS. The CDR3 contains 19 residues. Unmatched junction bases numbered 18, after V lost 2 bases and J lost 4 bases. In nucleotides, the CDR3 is TGTGCTCTTGGGGAAGCCCCCCCTTTATTTACTGGGGGTAGCGATAAACTCATCTTT. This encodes CALGEAPPLFTGGSDKLIF.

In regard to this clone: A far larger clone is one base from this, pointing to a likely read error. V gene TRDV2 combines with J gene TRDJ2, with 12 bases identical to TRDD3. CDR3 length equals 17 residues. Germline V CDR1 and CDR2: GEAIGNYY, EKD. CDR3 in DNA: TGTGCCTGTGACACCGTCGCGCTGGGGGATACGACAGCACAACCCTTCTTT. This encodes CACDTVALGDTTAQPFF.

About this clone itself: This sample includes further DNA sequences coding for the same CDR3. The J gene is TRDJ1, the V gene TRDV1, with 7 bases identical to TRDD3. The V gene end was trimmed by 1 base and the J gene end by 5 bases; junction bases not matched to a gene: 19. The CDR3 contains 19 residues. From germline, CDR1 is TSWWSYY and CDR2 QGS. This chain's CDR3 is CALGERSGSDWGPRDKLIF. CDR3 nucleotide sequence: TGTGCTCTTGGGGAACGTTCCGGATCAGACTGGGGCCCCAGGGATAAACTCATCTTT.

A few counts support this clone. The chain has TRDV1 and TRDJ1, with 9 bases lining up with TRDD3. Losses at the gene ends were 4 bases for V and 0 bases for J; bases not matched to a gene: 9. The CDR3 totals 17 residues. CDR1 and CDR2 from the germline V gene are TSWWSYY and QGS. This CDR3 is CALGATTTGGNTDKLIF. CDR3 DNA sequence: TGTGCTCTTGGGGCCACTACGACTGGGGGAAACACCGATAAACTCATCTTT.

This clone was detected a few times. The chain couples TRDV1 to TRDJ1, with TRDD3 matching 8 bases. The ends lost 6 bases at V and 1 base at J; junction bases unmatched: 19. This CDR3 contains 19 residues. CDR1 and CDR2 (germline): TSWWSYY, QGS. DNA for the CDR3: TGTGCTCTTGGACTACACCGGATTTACTGGGGGCCACTCACCGATAAACTCATCTTT. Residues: CALGLHRIYWGPLTDKLIF.

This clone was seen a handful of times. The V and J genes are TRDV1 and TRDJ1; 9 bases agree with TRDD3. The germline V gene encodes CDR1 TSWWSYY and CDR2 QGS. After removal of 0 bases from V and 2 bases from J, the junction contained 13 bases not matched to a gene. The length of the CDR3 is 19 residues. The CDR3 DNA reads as TGTGCTCTTGGGGAACTGTCCCTAATTGGGGGATATCGGACCGATAAACTCATCTTT. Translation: CALGELSLIGGYRTDKLIF.

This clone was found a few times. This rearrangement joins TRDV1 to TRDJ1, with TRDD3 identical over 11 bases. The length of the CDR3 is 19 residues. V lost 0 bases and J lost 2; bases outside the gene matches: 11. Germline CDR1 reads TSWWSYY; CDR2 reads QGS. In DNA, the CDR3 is TGTGCTCTTGGGGAACTCCTTCTCCTTGGGGGATACGCGACCGATAAACTCATCTTT. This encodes CALGELLLLGGYATDKLIF.

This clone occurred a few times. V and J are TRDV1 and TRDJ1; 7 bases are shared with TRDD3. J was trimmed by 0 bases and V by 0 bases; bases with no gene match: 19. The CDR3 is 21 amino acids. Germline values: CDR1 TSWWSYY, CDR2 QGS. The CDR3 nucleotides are TGTGCTCTTGGGGAACTCCTCCGGCTACCGGGGGATGTCTCTTACACCGATAAACTCATCTTT. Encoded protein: CALGELLRLPGDVSYTDKLIF.

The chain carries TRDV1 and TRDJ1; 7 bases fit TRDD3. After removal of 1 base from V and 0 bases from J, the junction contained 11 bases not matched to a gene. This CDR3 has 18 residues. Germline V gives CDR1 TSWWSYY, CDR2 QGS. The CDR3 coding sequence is TGTGCTCTTGGGGAACAGAGACGGGGGGATTTCAACACCGATAAACTCATCTTT. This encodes CALGEQRRGDFNTDKLIF.

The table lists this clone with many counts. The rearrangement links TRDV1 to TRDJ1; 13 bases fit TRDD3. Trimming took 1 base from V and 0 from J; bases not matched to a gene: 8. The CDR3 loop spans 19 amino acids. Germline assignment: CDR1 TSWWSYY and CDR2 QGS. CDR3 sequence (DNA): TGTGCTCTTGGGGAACCTTACTGGGGGATACGGCCGTACACCGATAAACTCATCTTT. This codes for CALGEPYWGIRPYTDKLIF.

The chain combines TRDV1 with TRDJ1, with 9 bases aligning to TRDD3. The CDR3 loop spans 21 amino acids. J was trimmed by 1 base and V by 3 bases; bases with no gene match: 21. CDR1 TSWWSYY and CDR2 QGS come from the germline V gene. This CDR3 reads CALGDRAAFPLLGDPTDKLIF. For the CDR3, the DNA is TGTGCTCTTGGGGACCGAGCGGCCTTCCCTTTACTGGGGGACCCCACCGATAAACTCATCTTT.

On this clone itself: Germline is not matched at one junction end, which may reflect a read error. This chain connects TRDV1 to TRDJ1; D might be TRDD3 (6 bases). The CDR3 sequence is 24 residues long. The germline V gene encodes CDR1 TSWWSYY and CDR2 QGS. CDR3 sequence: CALREPFPRTSLGGGQTYTDKLIF. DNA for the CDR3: TGTGCTCTTAGGGAACCGTTCCCGAGGACCTCGTTAGGGGGAGGCCAGACGTACACCGATAAACTCATCTTT.

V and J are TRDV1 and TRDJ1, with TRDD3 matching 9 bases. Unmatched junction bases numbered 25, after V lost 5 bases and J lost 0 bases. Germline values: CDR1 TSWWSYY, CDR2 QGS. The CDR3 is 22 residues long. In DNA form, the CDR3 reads TGTGCTCTTGGGAGCGGCCCACGACCAGACTGGGGGACCATAGATCACACCGATAAACTCATCTTT. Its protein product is CALGSGPRPDWGTIDHTDKLIF.

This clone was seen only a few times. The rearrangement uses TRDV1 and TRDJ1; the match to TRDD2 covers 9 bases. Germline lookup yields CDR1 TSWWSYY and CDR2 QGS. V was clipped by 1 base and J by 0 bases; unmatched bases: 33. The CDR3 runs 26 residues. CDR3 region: CALGEPKPSLPTGHTGDKTHTDKLIF. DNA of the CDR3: TGTGCTCTTGGGGAACCCAAGCCGAGCCTTCCTACGGGACATACTGGGGACAAGACCCACACCGATAAACTCATCTTT.

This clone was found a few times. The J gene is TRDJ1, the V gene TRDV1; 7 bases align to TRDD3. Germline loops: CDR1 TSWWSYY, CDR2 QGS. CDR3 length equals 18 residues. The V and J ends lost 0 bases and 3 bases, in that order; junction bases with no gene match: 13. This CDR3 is CALGELRPSGDEADKLIF. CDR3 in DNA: TGTGCTCTTGGGGAACTCCGTCCCTCGGGGGATGAGGCCGATAAACTCATCTTT.

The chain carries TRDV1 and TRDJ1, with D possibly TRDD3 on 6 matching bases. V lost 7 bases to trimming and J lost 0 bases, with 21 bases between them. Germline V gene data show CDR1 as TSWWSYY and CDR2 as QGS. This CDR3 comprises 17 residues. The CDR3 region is CALDYRGGGAYTDKLIF. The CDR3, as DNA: TGTGCTCTTGACTATAGGGGCGGGGGAGCGTACACCGATAAACTCATCTTT.

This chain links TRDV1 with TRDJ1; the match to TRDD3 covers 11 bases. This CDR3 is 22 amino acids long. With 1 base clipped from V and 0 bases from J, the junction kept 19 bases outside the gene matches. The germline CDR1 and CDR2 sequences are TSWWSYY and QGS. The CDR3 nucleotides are TGTGCTCTTGGGGAACGTAACCTTCTTCTGGGGGATACCGGTCCATACACCGATAAACTCATCTTT. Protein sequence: CALGERNLLLGDTGPYTDKLIF.

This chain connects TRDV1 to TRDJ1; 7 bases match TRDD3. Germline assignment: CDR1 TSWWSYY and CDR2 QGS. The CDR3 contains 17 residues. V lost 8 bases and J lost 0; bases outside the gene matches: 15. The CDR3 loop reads CALSKEGDRGYTDKLIF. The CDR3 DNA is TGTGCTCTTAGCAAAGAGGGGGATCGGGGGTACACCGATAAACTCATCTTT.

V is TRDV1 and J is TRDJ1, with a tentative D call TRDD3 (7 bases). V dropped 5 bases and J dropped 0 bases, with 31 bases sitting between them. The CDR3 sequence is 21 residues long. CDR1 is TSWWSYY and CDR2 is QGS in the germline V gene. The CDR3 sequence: CALGLPPTPTPFLGDTDKLIF. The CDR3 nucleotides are TGTGCTCTTGGGCTACCTCCTACACCTACGCCCTTTCTGGGGGACACCGATAAACTCATCTTT.

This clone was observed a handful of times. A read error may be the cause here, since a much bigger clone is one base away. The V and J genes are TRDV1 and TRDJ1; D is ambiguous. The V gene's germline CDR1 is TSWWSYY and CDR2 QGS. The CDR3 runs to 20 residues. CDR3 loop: CALGERSLGQAPTKTDKPIF. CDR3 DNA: TGTGCTCTTGGGGAACGAAGCCTAGGACAGGCTCCAACAAAAACCGATAAACCCATCTTT.

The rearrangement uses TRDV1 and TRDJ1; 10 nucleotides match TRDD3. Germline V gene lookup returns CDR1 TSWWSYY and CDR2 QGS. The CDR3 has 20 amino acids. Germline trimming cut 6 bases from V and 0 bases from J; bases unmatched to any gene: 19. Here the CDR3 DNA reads TGTGCTCTTGGTGGTATTCCCACCCGATGGACTGGGGGATACACCGATAAACTCATCTTT. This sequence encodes CALGGIPTRWTGGYTDKLIF.

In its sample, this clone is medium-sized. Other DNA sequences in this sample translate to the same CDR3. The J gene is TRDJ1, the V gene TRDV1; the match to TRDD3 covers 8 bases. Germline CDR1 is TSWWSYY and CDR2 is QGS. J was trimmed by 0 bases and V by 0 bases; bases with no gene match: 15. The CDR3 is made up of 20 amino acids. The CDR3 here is CALGELSPFRGISYTDKLIF. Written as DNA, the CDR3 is TGTGCTCTTGGGGAACTCAGCCCGTTTAGGGGGATATCCTACACCGATAAACTCATCTTT.